The entry below gives a single T cell receptor beta chain sequence along with its context. Its antigen is unidentified. Sequencing used immunoSEQ multiplex PCR; TCRdb keeps in-frame clones, though not all of them. Found here are about 10,000 clones, around four fifths of them singletons; the top ten hold about 7.6%. The sample originates from a study of somatic mutations in cytotoxic T cells in rheumatoid arthritis. Overall study context: Patient blood (over 28 ml EDTA) was collected right after diagnosis, preceding any treatment. Overall study findings and caveats: Rheumatoid arthritis patients, but not healthy controls, exhibited increasing CD8+ clonality with age. Exceedance of 20% of CD8+ cells by the largest CD8+ clone occurred in about an eighth of the 65 patients. Levels of CD8+ T-cell clonality in rheumatoid arthritis patients were statistically indistinguishable from those seen in age-matched healthy controls, with no significant difference.

The material sequenced was CD8+ T cells sorted from blood. This receptor was taken from an adult with rheumatoid arthritis.

CDR3 nucleotide sequence: TGTGCCAGCAGCTTAGCAGGGGAGGTAGGGAACACTGAAGCTTTCTTT. It encodes CASSLAGEVGNTEAFF. This chain joins TRBV13 and TRBJ1-1, with a possible D match to TRBD1 (6 bases). Germline V gene lookup returns CDR1 PRHDT and CDR2 FYEKMQ (reference sequence). This CDR3 has 16 amino acids. Between the trimmed V and J ends, which lost 1 base and 1 base, there was a span of 13 bases.